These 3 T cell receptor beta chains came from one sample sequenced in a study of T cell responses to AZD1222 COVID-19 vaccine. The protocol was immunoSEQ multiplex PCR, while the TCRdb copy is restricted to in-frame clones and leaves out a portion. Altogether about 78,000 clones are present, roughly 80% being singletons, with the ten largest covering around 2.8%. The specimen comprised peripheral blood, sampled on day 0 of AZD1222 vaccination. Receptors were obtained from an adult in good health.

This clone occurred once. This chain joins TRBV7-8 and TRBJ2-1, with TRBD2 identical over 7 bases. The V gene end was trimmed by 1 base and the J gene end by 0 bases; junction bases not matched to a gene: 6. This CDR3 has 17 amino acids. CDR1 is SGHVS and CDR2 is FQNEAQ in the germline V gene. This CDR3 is CASSLGGGASSYNEQFF. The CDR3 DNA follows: TGTGCCAGCAGCTTAGGCGGGGGAGCGAGCTCCTACAATGAGCAGTTCTTC.

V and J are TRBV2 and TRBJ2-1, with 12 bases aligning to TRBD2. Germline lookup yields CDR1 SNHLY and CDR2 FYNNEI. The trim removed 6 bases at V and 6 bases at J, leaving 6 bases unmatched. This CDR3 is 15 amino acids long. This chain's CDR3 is CASSSSGRASNEQFF. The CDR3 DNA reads TGTGCCAGCAGCTCTAGCGGGAGGGCCTCCAATGAGCAGTTCTTC.

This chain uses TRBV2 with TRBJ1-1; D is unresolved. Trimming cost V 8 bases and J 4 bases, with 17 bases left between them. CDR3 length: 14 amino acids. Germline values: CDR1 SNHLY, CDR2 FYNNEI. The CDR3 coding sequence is TGTGCCAGCGTTACCTCTCCCGGATTCACTGAAGCTTTCTTT. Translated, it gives CASVTSPGFTEAFF.